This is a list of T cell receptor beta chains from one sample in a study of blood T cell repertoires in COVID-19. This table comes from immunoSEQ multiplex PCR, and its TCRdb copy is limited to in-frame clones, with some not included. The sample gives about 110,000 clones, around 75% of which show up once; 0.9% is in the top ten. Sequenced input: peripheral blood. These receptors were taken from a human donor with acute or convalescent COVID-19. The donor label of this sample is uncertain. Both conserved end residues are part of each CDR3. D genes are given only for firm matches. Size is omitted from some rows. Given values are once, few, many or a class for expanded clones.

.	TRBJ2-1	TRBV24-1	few	CATSVGSSYNEQFF	TGTGCCACCAGTGTAGGGAGCTCCTACAATGAGCAGTTCTTC
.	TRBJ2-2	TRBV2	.	CASSSSANTGELFF	TGTGCCAGCTCTTCTAGCGCCAACACCGGGGAGCTGTTTTTT
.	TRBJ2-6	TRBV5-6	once	CASSLLSGANVLTF	TGTGCCAGCAGCTTGCTCTCTGGGGCCAACGTCCTGACTTTC
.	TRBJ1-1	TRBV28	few	CASSFGRGSTEAFF	TGTGCCAGCAGTTTTGGAAGGGGGAGCACTGAAGCTTTCTTT
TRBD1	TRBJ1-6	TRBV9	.	CASSASGTGSSPLHF	TGTGCCAGCAGCGCCTCCGGGACAGGGAGCTCACCCCTCCACTTT
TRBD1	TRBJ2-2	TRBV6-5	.	CASSTTGYYGELFF	TGTGCCAGCAGTACGACAGGGTATTACGGGGAGCTGTTTTTT
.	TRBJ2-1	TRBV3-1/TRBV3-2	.	CASSQGDTRTTYNEQFF	TGTGCCAGCAGCCAAGGGGATACTAGAACCACTTACAATGAGCAGTTCTTC
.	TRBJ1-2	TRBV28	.	CASRGRQAYGYTF	TGTGCCAGCAGGGGTCGACAGGCCTATGGCTACACCTTC
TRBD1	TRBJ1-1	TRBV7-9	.	CASTSGTGNEAFF	TGTGCCAGCACCTCGGGGACAGGGAATGAAGCTTTCTTT
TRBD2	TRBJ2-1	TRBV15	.	CATSLSGGGYNEQFF	TGTGCCACCAGTTTAAGCGGGGGGGGATACAATGAGCAGTTCTTC
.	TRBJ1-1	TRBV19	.	CASTPLEAGRTEAFF	TGTGCCAGTACCCCGCTGGAGGCAGGGAGGACTGAAGCTTTCTTT
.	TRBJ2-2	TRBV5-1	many	CASSRATDWNTGELFF	TGCGCCAGCAGCCGGGCGACAGACTGGAACACCGGGGAGCTGTTTTTT
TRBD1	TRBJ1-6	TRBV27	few	CASSFTGVSPLHF	TGTGCCAGCAGTTTCACAGGGGTTTCACCCCTCCACTTT
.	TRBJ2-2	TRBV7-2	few	CASSRTWTGELFF	TGTGCCAGCAGCCGGACTTGGACCGGGGAGCTGTTTTTT
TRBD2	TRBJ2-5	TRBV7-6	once	CASSLGSGREQETQYF	TGTGCCAGCAGCTTGGGTTCGGGGAGGGAACAAGAGACCCAGTACTTC
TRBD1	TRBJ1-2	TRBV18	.	CASSRGGRNYGYTF	TGTGCCAGCTCAAGAGGGGGCCGTAACTATGGCTACACCTTC
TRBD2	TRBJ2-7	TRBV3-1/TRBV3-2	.	CASSLLRGGGSSYEQYF	TGTGCCAGCAGCCTGTTGAGGGGCGGGGGAAGCTCCTACGAGCAGTACTTC
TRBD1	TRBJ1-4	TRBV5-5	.	CASSLGQIYEKLFF	TGTGCCAGCAGCCTGGGACAGATTTATGAAAAACTGTTTTTT
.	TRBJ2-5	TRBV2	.	CASTGGGETQYF	TGTGCCAGCACCGGGGGAGGCGAGACCCAGTACTTC
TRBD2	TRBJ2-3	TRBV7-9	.	CASSFPGLEVDTQYF	TGTGCCAGCAGCTTCCCCGGACTAGAGGTAGATACGCAGTATTTT
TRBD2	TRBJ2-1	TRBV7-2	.	CASSSPTQRGDYNEQFF	TGTGCCAGCAGCTCTCCCACCCAGCGGGGGGACTACAATGAGCAGTTCTTC
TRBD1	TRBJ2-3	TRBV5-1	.	CASSLLGQGIADTQYF	TGCGCCAGCAGCTTGCTGGGACAGGGGATCGCAGATACGCAGTATTTT
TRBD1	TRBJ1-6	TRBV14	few	CASSQGAGGYSPLHF	TGTGCCAGCAGCCAAGGGGCAGGGGGCTATTCACCCCTCCACTTT
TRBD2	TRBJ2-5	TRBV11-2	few	CASSQRGGIQETQYF	TGTGCCAGCTCTCAGCGGGGGGGAATCCAAGAGACCCAGTACTTC
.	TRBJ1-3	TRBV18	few	CASSPATTGSGNTIYF	TGTGCCAGCTCACCAGCAACCACAGGCTCTGGAAACACCATATATTTT
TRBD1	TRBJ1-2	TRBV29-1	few	CSVENRGRSGYTF	TGCAGCGTAGAAAACAGGGGGCGGAGTGGCTACACCTTC
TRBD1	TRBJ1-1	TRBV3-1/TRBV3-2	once	CASSLGQGTEAFF	TGTGCCAGCAGCCTTGGACAGGGAACTGAAGCTTTCTTT
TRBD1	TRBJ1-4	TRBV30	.	CAWSWDSQVKKLFF	TGTGCCTGGAGTTGGGACAGCCAGGTTAAAAAACTGTTTTTT
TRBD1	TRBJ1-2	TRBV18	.	CASSPGQGGYGYTF	TGTGCCAGCTCACCGGGACAGGGCGGCTATGGCTACACCTTC
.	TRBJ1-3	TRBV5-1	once	CASSPESSGNTIYF	TGCGCCAGCAGCCCCGAGAGCTCTGGAAACACCATATATTTT
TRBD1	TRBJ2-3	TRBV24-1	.	CATSDPGDRAVDTQYF	TGTGCCACCAGTGACCCGGGGGACAGGGCCGTAGATACGCAGTATTTT
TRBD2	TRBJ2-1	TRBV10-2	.	CASSERVAGGNEQFF	TGCGCCAGCAGTGAGAGAGTAGCGGGGGGGAATGAGCAGTTCTTC
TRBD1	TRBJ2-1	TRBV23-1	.	CASSRIGGCSYNEQFF	TGCGCCAGCAGTCGTATAGGGGGCTGTTCCTACAATGAGCAGTTCTTC
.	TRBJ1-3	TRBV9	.	CASSVDTGPGNTIYF	TGTGCCAGCAGCGTAGATACAGGGCCGGGAAACACCATATATTTT
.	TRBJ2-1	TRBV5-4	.	CASSLGGATYNEQFF	TGTGCCAGCAGCTTAGGCGGGGCGACCTACAATGAGCAGTTCTTC
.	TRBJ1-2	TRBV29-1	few	CSVEDPWTAANYGYTF	TGCAGCGTTGAAGATCCCTGGACAGCAGCTAACTATGGCTACACCTTC
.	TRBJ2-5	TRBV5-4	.	CASSSDGLQETQYF	TGTGCCAGCAGCTCCGATGGACTACAAGAGACCCAGTACTTC
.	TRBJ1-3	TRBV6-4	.	CASNVRISGNTIYF	TGTGCCAGCAACGTCAGGATATCTGGAAACACCATATATTTT
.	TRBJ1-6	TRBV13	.	CASSSGVIGSPLHF	TGTGCCAGCAGCTCGGGGGTGATTGGATCACCCCTCCACTTT
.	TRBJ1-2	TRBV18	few	CASSPDSNYGYTF	TGTGCCAGCTCACCGGACAGTAACTATGGCTACACCTTC
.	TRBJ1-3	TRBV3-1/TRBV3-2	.	CASSQLVQVNSGNTIYF	TGTGCCAGCAGCCAGCTAGTACAGGTCAACTCTGGAAACACCATATATTTT
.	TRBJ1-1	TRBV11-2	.	CASSLASAYTEAFF	TGTGCCAGCAGCTTAGCTAGTGCGTACACTGAAGCTTTCTTT
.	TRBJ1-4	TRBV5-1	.	CASSQDSWSEKLFF	TGCGCCAGCAGCCAGGACAGTTGGAGTGAAAAACTGTTTTTT
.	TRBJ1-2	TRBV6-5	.	CATRRGRGSFYGYTF	TGTGCCACGCGACGGGGGAGGGGGTCCTTCTATGGCTACACCTTC
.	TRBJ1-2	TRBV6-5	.	CASSLGGNYGYTF	TGTGCCAGCAGCCTGGGGGGGAACTATGGCTACACCTTC
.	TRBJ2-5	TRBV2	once	CASRGTWGGETQYF	TGTGCCAGCAGGGGGACGTGGGGAGGAGAGACCCAGTACTTC
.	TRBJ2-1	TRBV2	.	CASRPRVSYNEQFF	TGTGCCAGCAGGCCGAGGGTCTCCTACAATGAGCAGTTCTTC